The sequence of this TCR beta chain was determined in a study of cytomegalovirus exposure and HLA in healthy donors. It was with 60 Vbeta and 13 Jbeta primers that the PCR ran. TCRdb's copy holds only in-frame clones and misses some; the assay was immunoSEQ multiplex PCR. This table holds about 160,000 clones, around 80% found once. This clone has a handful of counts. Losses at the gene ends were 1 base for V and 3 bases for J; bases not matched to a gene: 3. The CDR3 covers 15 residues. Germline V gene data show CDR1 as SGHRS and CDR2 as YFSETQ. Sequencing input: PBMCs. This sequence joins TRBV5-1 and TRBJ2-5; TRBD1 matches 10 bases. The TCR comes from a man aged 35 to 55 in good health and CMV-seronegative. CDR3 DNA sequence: TGCGCCAGCAGCTTGTTCGGGACAGGGGAAGAGACCCAGTACTTC. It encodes CASSLFGTGEETQYF.